The clone carrying this TCR beta chain was counted ten times or more. No antigen is known for it. V trimming: 5 bases; J trimming: 0 bases; junction bases outside the gene matches: 7. This CDR3 is built from 15 residues. The record originates from a study of T-cell reconstitution after alpha-beta-depleted transplantation in children. The study, taken as a whole, reports: Several hundred expanded graft clones reportedly were the source of alpha-beta T cells about two months after transplant. Where some patients showed high TCRbeta diversity at day 60, it came from recipient T cells and thymic progenitors that had survived.

Preparation of the TCRbeta library used unique molecular identifiers. TCRdb re-called the PCR reads with MiXCR, one entry per CDR3 protein. The sample records 450,000 to 600,000 distinct CDR3 sequences, around 13% being singletons. The gene calls are TRBV12-3 or TRBV12-4 and TRBJ2-7; TRBD1 matches 7 bases. This TCR derives from a male patient younger than 18 who had a stem cell transplant for acute myeloid leukemia, so the T cells may come from the graft donor. Here the sequenced sample was PBMCs, mostly from graft donor cells, taken 360 days after TCRalphabeta/CD19-depleted stem cell transplant. The CDR3: CASSLQTGFSYEQYF. Written as DNA, the CDR3 is TGTGCCAGCAGTCTCCAGACAGGGTTCTCCTACGAGCAGTACTTC.